This T cell receptor (beta chain) was recorded in a study of early T cells in non-severe SARS-CoV-2 infection. Study-wide background: Sequencing of bulk RNA from unsorted whole blood was done, without chain pairing. Overall study results and limits: Anti-spike CD8 responses were favored in VDJdb matching, and private and CD4 specificities were missed.

V dropped 4 bases and J dropped 5; count of bases not matched to a gene: 14. This CDR3 has 16 residues. From germline, CDR1 is DFQATT and CDR2 SNEGSKA (reference sequence). Regarding this clonotype: Its matching antigen is unknown.

The protocol attached unique molecular identifiers to individual cDNA molecules. MiXCR, applied by TCRdb to the 5' RACE reads, yields one record per CDR3 protein. This sample has some 57,000 distinct CDR3 sequences; roughly 12% occur once, and the top ten carry 4.8%. The chain recombines TRBV20-1 with TRBJ2-7; TRBD1 aligns across 10 bases. This receptor was identified in an adult who was a healthcare worker with PCR-confirmed SARS-CoV-2 infection or an uninfected control (not recorded which). The sample consisted of whole blood. As DNA, the CDR3 is TGCAGTGCTACAACCTCCCGGACAGGGGGTTCACACGAGCAGTACTTC. Amino acid sequence: CSATTSRTGGSHEQYF.